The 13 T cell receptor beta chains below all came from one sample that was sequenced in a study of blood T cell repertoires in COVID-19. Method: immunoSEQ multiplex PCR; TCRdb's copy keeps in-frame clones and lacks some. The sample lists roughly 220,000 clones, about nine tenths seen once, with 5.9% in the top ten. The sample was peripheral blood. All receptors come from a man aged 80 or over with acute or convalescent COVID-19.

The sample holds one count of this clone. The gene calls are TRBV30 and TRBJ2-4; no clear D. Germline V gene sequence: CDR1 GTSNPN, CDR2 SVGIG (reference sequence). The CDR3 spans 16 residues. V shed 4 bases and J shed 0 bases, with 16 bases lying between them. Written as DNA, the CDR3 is TGTGCCTGGATGCCGAGAAACTCCCTAGCCAAAAACATTCAGTACTTC. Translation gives CAWMPRNSLAKNIQYF.

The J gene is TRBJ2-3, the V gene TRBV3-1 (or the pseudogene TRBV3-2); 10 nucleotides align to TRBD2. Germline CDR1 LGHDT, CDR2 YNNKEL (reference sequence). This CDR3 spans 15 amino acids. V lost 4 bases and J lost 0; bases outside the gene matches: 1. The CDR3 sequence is CASSLLAGSTDTQYF. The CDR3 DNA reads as TGTGCCAGCAGCCTACTAGCGGGGAGCACAGATACGCAGTATTTT.

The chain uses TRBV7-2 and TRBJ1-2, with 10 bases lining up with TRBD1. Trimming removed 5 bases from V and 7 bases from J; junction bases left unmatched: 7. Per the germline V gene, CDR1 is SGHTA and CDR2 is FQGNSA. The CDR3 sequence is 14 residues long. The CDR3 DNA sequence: TGTGCCAGCAGCGCAACCGGGACAGGGGTTGGCTACACCTTC. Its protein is CASSATGTGVGYTF.

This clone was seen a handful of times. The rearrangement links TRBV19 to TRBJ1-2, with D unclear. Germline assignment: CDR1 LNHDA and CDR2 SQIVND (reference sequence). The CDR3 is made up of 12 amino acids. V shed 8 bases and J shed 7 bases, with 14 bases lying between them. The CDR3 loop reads CASREGPLGYTF. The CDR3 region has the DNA TGTGCCAGTCGAGAGGGTCCCCTTGGCTACACCTTC.

The DNA for the CDR3 is TGTGCCAGCAGCTCAGGGGTAGGGGAGCAGTACTTC. The encoded protein is CASSSGVGEQYF. This chain links TRBV7-9 with TRBJ2-7, with a tentative D call TRBD1 (6 bases). This CDR3 comprises 12 residues. With 4 bases removed from V and 7 bases from J, the gap between germline ends came to 11 bases. CDR1 is SEHNR, CDR2 FQNEAQ, per germline (reference sequence).

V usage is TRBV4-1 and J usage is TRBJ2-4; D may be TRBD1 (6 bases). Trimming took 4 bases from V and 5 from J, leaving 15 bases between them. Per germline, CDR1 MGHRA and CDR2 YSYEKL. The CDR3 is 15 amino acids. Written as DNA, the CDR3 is TGCGCCAGCAGCCCCGTGACAGGAAACCAAAACATTCAGTACTTC. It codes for CASSPVTGNQNIQYF.

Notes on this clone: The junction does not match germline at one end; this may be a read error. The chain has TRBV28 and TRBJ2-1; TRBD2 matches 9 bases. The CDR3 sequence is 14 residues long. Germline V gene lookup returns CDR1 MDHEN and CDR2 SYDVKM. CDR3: CASSRLADYSEQFF. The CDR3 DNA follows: TGTGCCAGCAGTCGACTAGCGGACTACAGTGAGCAGTTCTTC.

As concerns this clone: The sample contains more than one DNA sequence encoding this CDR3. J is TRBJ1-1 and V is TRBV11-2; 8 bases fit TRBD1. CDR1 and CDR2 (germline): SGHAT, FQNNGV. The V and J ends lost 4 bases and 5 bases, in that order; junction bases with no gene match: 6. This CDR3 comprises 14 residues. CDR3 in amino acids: CASSYGQGGTEAFF. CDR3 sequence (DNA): TGTGCCAGCAGCTACGGACAGGGCGGGACTGAAGCTTTCTTT.

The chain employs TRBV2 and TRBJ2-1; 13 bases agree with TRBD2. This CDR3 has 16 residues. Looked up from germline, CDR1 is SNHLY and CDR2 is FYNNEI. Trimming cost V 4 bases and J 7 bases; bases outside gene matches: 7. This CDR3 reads CASSVRTSGSGNEQFF. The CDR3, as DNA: TGTGCCAGCAGTGTACGGACTAGCGGGAGTGGGAATGAGCAGTTCTTC.

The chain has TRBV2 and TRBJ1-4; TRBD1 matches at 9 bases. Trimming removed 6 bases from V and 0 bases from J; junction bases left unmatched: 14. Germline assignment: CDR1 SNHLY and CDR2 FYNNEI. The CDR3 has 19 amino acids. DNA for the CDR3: TGTGCCAGCAGCCTCACCAATCCCGGGACAGGGACAACTAATGAAAAACTGTTTTTT. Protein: CASSLTNPGTGTTNEKLFF.

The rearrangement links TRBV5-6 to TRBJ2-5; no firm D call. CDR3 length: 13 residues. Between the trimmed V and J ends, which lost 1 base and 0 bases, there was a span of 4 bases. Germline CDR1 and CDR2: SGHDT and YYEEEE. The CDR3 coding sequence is TGTGCCAGCAGCTTGAGCCACCAAGAGACCCAGTACTTC. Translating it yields CASSLSHQETQYF.

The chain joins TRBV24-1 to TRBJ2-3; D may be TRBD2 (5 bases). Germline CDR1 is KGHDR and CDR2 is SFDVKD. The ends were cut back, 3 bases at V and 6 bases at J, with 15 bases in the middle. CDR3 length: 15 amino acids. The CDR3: CATSDPRTRGDTQYF. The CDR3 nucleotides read TGTGCCACCAGTGATCCCCGGACCCGCGGGGATACGCAGTATTTT.

CDR3 loop: CSVSEGVGRVDGYTF. In DNA, the CDR3 is TGCAGCGTTTCCGAAGGGGTTGGCAGGGTTGATGGCTACACCTTC. The V and J genes are TRBV29-1 and TRBJ1-2; tentatively, D is TRBD1 (5 bases). Germline values: CDR1 SQVTM, CDR2 ANQGSEA. The CDR3 is made up of 15 amino acids. The V and J ends lost 5 bases and 6 bases respectively, with 22 bases between them.